The 13 T cell receptor beta chains given below trace back to one sample, sequenced in a study of beta chain features in type 1 diabetes. Which antigens these TCRs recognize remains unknown. Expressed TCRB transcripts were sequenced, since all the RNA that had been isolated was reverse transcribed. Produced via immunoSEQ multiplex PCR; TCRdb's table is partial and in-frame only. The data show 200,000 to 300,000 clones, around 21% seen once. Study-wide results and caveats: Researchers report that Type 1 diabetes patients had moderately but significantly shorter TCRB CDR3s across all four CD4+ subsets.

The specimen was naive CD4+ T cells from blood. The source of these receptors is a woman in her thirties or forties with type 1 diabetes.

This clone has more than one count but fewer than ten. V is TRBV29-1 and J is TRBJ1-1; D unresolved. V lost 8 bases to trimming and J lost 1 base, with 8 bases between them. Germline CDR1 reads SQVTM; CDR2 reads ANQGSEA. CDR3 length: 11 amino acids. The DNA of the CDR3 is TGCAGCTCTGAGGGGAACACTGAAGCTTTCTTT. It specifies CSSEGNTEAFF.

The genes are TRBV28 and TRBJ2-3; TRBD2 matches 8 bases. The junction had 6 bases not matched to a gene; V was cut back by 4 bases and J by 3 bases. Germline V lookup: CDR1 MDHEN, CDR2 SYDVKM. The CDR3 is 15 residues long. The CDR3 sequence: CASSSGGARTDTQYF. The CDR3 bases are TGTGCCAGCAGTTCCGGGGGGGCGCGGACAGATACGCAGTATTTT.

The V call is TRBV30, the J call TRBJ1-2; weak D call: TRBD1 (5 bases). The CDR3 spans 16 residues. Deletions cut 3 bases from V and 1 base from J, with 18 bases between. CDR1 and CDR2 from the germline V gene are GTSNPN and SVGIG (reference sequence). The CDR3 bases are TGTGCCTGGAGCCCTAGGGACTTCACAATTAACTATGGCTACACCTTC. This translates into CAWSPRDFTINYGYTF.

The V and J genes are TRBV2 and TRBJ1-4; 9 nucleotides align to TRBD1. CDR1 is SNHLY, CDR2 FYNNEI, per germline. This CDR3 is 14 amino acids long. V dropped 4 bases and J dropped 8; count of bases not matched to a gene: 5. The CDR3 bases are TGTGCCAGCAGTGTGGGACAGGGAGACGAAAAACTGTTTTTT. It yields the protein CASSVGQGDEKLFF.

The chain links TRBV7-9 to TRBJ2-4, with D perhaps matching TRBD2 (5 bases). There are 16 residues in the CDR3. Germline V gives CDR1 SEHNR, CDR2 FQNEAQ (reference sequence). Trimming cost V 5 bases and J 5 bases, with 19 bases left between them. DNA of the CDR3: TGTGCCAGCAGCATGGCTCTAGGACTCTTCGAAAACATTCAGTACTTC. Translation gives CASSMALGLFENIQYF.

V gene TRBV7-9 combines with J gene TRBJ2-3, with 9 bases identical to TRBD1. V lost 5 bases, J lost 1 base, and 4 bases stayed unmatched. Germline loops: CDR1 SEHNR, CDR2 FQNEAQ (reference sequence). The CDR3 length is 15 residues. The CDR3 DNA sequence: TGTGCCAGCAGCATGGGACAGGGTCGCACAGATACGCAGTATTTT. Amino acids: CASSMGQGRTDTQYF.

This clone was seen more than once but under ten times. The chain uses TRBV10-3 and TRBJ1-1, with D possibly matching TRBD1 (6 bases). Germline loops: CDR1 ENHRY, CDR2 SYGVKD. The CDR3 totals 14 residues. Between the trimmed V and J ends, which lost 4 bases and 4 bases, there was a span of 13 bases. As DNA, the CDR3 is TGTGCCATCAGTGTCGAACAGGGAGCCACTGAAGCTTTCTTT. As protein: CAISVEQGATEAFF.

As DNA, the CDR3 is TGTGCCAGCAGCTTAAGGCGGGGGGGCCAAGCAGATACGCAGTATTTT. It is translated as CASSLRRGGQADTQYF. This chain uses TRBV7-9 with TRBJ2-3; 9 nucleotides align to TRBD2. The trim removed 2 bases at V and 4 bases at J, leaving 7 bases unmatched. The CDR3 covers 16 residues. The V gene's germline CDR1 is SEHNR and CDR2 FQNEAQ (reference sequence).

J is TRBJ1-5 and V is TRBV10-3, with D possibly matching TRBD1 (6 bases). Trimming took 5 bases from V and 5 from J, leaving 13 bases between them. Germline assignment: CDR1 ENHRY and CDR2 SYGVKD. This CDR3 spans 14 amino acids. CDR3 residues: CAISPGVNDQPQHF. The CDR3 DNA follows: TGTGCCATCAGTCCAGGGGTAAACGATCAGCCCCAGCATTTT.

The CDR3 loop reads CASSLGQGRSDTQYF. The CDR3 nucleotides are TGCGCCAGCAGCCTTGGACAGGGAAGGTCAGATACGCAGTATTTT. The chain uses TRBV4-3 and TRBJ2-3; 8 bases align to TRBD1. V trimming: 4 bases; J trimming: 4 bases; junction bases outside the gene matches: 7. CDR1 is LGHNA and CDR2 is YSLEER in the germline V gene. This CDR3 has 15 residues.

The gene calls are TRBV4-1 and TRBJ2-1, with a weak D call TRBD1 (5 bases). CDR3 length: 14 amino acids. With 1 base removed from V and 10 bases from J, the gap between germline ends came to 14 bases. Per the germline V gene, CDR1 is MGHRA and CDR2 is YSYEKL. Here the CDR3 reads CASSQGGAPREQFF. CDR3 bases: TGCGCCAGCAGCCAAGGTGGGGCCCCCCGGGAGCAGTTCTTC.

This chain connects TRBV7-8 to TRBJ2-6, with a tentative D call TRBD2 (5 bases). CDR3 size: 19 residues. Germline V gives CDR1 SGHVS, CDR2 FQNEAQ. V was clipped by 5 bases and J by 1 base, with 21 bases between them. CDR3 in DNA: TGTGCCAGCAGCCCCCTGGAACAAGCACTAGGGTCTGGGGCCAACGTCCTGACTTTC. It codes for CASSPLEQALGSGANVLTF.

The chain carries TRBV10-3 and TRBJ1-4, with 7 bases lining up with TRBD1. V gave up 3 bases and J gave up 3 bases; unmatched junction bases: 4. Per the germline V gene, CDR1 is ENHRY and CDR2 is SYGVKD. This CDR3 comprises 15 residues. This chain's CDR3 is CAISDTGTANEKLFF. For the CDR3, the DNA is TGTGCCATCAGTGATACAGGGACAGCTAATGAAAAACTGTTTTTT.